This is a list of T cell receptor beta chains from one sample in a study of CD8 T cells in Susac syndrome. TCRdb processed the immunoSEQ multiplex PCR reads anew with MiXCR; each CDR3 protein has one entry. The repertoire consists of tens of thousands of distinct CDR3 sequences, with around 94% occurring once and the leading ten covering 0.26%. The sequenced sample consisted of CD8+ T cells from PBMCs. Receptor source: a human donor in good health. Each CDR3 is given with its conserved first and last residue. The D gene is left open where the match is weak. For some rows the clone size is stated as once, few or many, or as a class when expanded; others skip it.

v_gene: TRBV20-1
abundance: NA
j_gene: TRBJ1-2
d_gene: TRBD1
CDR3nt: TGCAGTGCTAGGCGAATTGGACAGGGCCTAGCTAACTATGGCTACACCTTC
CDR3aa: CSARRIGQGLANYGYTF

v_gene: TRBV27
abundance: NA
j_gene: TRBJ2-5
d_gene: NA
CDR3nt: TGTGCCAGCAGTTTATCGAGATCGGGGAGTGAGACCCAGTACTTC
CDR3aa: CASSLSRSGSETQYF

v_gene: TRBV6-1
abundance: NA
j_gene: TRBJ2-6
d_gene: NA
CDR3nt: TGTGCCAGCCGCGAGATTTTTGGGGCCAACGTCCTGACTTTC
CDR3aa: CASREIFGANVLTF

v_gene: TRBV4-1
abundance: NA
j_gene: TRBJ2-1
d_gene: NA
CDR3nt: TGCGCCAGCAGCCAAGTCCCAGGCCCGTCCAATGAGCAGTTCTTC
CDR3aa: CASSQVPGPSNEQFF

v_gene: TRBV7-9
abundance: once
j_gene: TRBJ2-2
d_gene: NA
CDR3nt: TGTGCCAGCATCGGGTTTGAAGGATTTAGGGCAAACACCGGGGAGCTGTTTTTT
CDR3aa: CASIGFEGFRANTGELFF

v_gene: TRBV29-1
abundance: NA
j_gene: TRBJ1-2
d_gene: NA
CDR3nt: TGCAGCGTTGGAGGAGCCTTCCGGGACACTCATACGGGCGGCTACACCTTC
CDR3aa: CSVGGAFRDTHTGGYTF

v_gene: TRBV27
abundance: NA
j_gene: TRBJ1-1
d_gene: NA
CDR3nt: TGTGCCAGCAGCGGAGGATTTGGGGGAGGGGCTGAAGCTTTCTTT
CDR3aa: CASSGGFGGGAEAFF

v_gene: TRBV6-5
abundance: NA
j_gene: TRBJ2-1
d_gene: TRBD2
CDR3nt: TGTGCCAGCAGTTACGGGGGGGACCTCTTAGCGGATGAGCAGTTCTTC
CDR3aa: CASSYGGDLLADEQFF

v_gene: TRBV7-9
abundance: NA
j_gene: TRBJ2-2
d_gene: NA
CDR3nt: TGTGCCAGCAGCCCCACTTGGGACCATCAGGCCGGGGAGCTGTTTTTT
CDR3aa: CASSPTWDHQAGELFF

v_gene: TRBV4-1
abundance: NA
j_gene: TRBJ2-1
d_gene: NA
CDR3nt: TGCGCCAGCAGCCAAACCACCGGGATCAAGACCTACAATGAGCAGTTCTTC
CDR3aa: CASSQTTGIKTYNEQFF

v_gene: TRBV7-9
abundance: few
j_gene: TRBJ2-7
d_gene: NA
CDR3nt: TGTGCCAGCAGCTTGAATCCGGGCTACGAGCAGTACTTC
CDR3aa: CASSLNPGYEQYF

v_gene: TRBV9
abundance: NA
j_gene: TRBJ1-1
d_gene: NA
CDR3nt: TGTGCCAGCAGCGTAGAGGAGGACTGGGGAACTGAAGCTTTCTTT
CDR3aa: CASSVEEDWGTEAFF

v_gene: TRBV5-1
abundance: NA
j_gene: TRBJ1-2
d_gene: NA
CDR3nt: TGCGCCAGCAGCTTGGATAACTATGGCTACACCTTC
CDR3aa: CASSLDNYGYTF

v_gene: TRBV28
abundance: NA
j_gene: TRBJ1-2
d_gene: NA
CDR3nt: TGTGCCAGCAGTTCATGGTCGGGGGAGGGTGGCTACACCTTC
CDR3aa: CASSSWSGEGGYTF

v_gene: TRBV5-6
abundance: NA
j_gene: TRBJ1-6
d_gene: TRBD1
CDR3nt: TGTGCCAGCAGCTCCCGTCGACAGGGCGATGATAATTCACCCCTCCACTTT
CDR3aa: CASSSRRQGDDNSPLHF

v_gene: TRBV6-5
abundance: NA
j_gene: TRBJ2-4
d_gene: NA
CDR3nt: TGTGCCAGCGAGGGGGGTCAGGGAAACATTCAGTACTTC
CDR3aa: CASEGGQGNIQYF

v_gene: TRBV27
abundance: NA
j_gene: TRBJ2-1
d_gene: NA
CDR3nt: TGTGCCAGCAGTCCAGGGATAGAAGATGAGCAGTTCTTC
CDR3aa: CASSPGIEDEQFF

v_gene: TRBV2
abundance: NA
j_gene: TRBJ1-2
d_gene: NA
CDR3nt: TGTGCCAGCAGGGAGCCTATCTATGGCTACACCTTC
CDR3aa: CASREPIYGYTF

v_gene: TRBV7-9
abundance: NA
j_gene: TRBJ1-5
d_gene: NA
CDR3nt: TGTGCCAGTCGACAGGAAAATCAGCCCCAGCATTTT
CDR3aa: CASRQENQPQHF

v_gene: TRBV7-9
abundance: few
j_gene: TRBJ2-5
d_gene: TRBD1
CDR3nt: TGTGCCAGCAGCTTCCCGCGGGACAGGTTGGGGGAGACCCAGTACTTC
CDR3aa: CASSFPRDRLGETQYF

v_gene: TRBV20-1
abundance: NA
j_gene: TRBJ2-1
d_gene: TRBD2
CDR3nt: TGCAGTGCTGGGACTAGTTACAATGAGCAGTTCTTC
CDR3aa: CSAGTSYNEQFF

v_gene: TRBV27
abundance: NA
j_gene: TRBJ1-1
d_gene: NA
CDR3nt: TGTGCCAGCAGTCCCCACGGGAACACTGAAGCTTTCTTT
CDR3aa: CASSPHGNTEAFF

v_gene: TRBV20-1
abundance: once
j_gene: TRBJ2-3
d_gene: TRBD1
CDR3nt: TGCAGTGCTAGCCACGGACAGGACCCTTCAGATACGCAGTATTTT
CDR3aa: CSASHGQDPSDTQYF

v_gene: TRBV11-2
abundance: NA
j_gene: TRBJ2-3
d_gene: NA
CDR3nt: TGTGCCAGCAGCCCACCGGGGGCCCCTAGCACAGATACGCAGTATTTT
CDR3aa: CASSPPGAPSTDTQYF

v_gene: TRBV28
abundance: NA
j_gene: TRBJ2-3
d_gene: TRBD2
CDR3nt: TGTGCCAGCAGAGAGGAGGGAGGGCCTCTGGATACGCAGTATTTT
CDR3aa: CASREEGGPLDTQYF

v_gene: TRBV29-1
abundance: NA
j_gene: TRBJ2-7
d_gene: NA
CDR3nt: TGCAGCGTCCCCTCCGGCGAAAACTACGAGCAGTACTTC
CDR3aa: CSVPSGENYEQYF

v_gene: TRBV6-1
abundance: NA
j_gene: TRBJ1-5
d_gene: NA
CDR3nt: TGTGCCAGCAGTGAAATTATAAGGGCAGGGGACAATCAGCCCCAGCATTTT
CDR3aa: CASSEIIRAGDNQPQHF

v_gene: TRBV3-1
abundance: NA
j_gene: TRBJ2-1
d_gene: NA
CDR3nt: TGTGCCAGCAGCACCTTTGCGGGGGCTGACAATGAGCAGTTCTTC
CDR3aa: CASSTFAGADNEQFF

v_gene: TRBV9
abundance: NA
j_gene: TRBJ1-2
d_gene: NA
CDR3nt: TGTGCCAGCAGCACCCGGACTTACCAGGGTTCTCACTATGGCTACACCTTC
CDR3aa: CASSTRTYQGSHYGYTF